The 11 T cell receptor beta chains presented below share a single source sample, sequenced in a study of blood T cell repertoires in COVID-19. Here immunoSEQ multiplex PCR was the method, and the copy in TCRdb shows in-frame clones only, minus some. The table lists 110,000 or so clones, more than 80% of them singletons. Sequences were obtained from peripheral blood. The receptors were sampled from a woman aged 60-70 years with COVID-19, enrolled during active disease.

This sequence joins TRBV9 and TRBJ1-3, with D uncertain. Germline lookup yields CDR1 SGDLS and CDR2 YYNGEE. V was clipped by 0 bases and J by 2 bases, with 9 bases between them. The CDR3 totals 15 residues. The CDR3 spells CASSVAGVAGNTIYF. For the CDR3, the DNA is TGTGCCAGCAGCGTAGCCGGGGTTGCTGGAAACACCATATATTTT.

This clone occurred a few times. The CDR3 DNA reads TGTGCCAGCAGTTTGGGCCGTGTGGCCGAGCAGTACTTC. This encodes CASSLGRVAEQYF. This rearrangement joins TRBV12-3 or TRBV12-4 to TRBJ2-7; no clear D gene. V lost 3 bases, J lost 6 bases, and 12 bases lay in between. CDR3 size: 13 residues.

CDR3 region: CASSLSDRDVANTIYF. CDR3 DNA sequence: TGCGCCAGCAGCTTGAGCGACAGGGACGTCGCAAACACCATATATTTT. The rearrangement uses TRBV5-1 and TRBJ1-3, with TRBD1 matching over 7 bases. The germline CDR1 and CDR2 sequences are SGHRS and YFSETQ. Trimming at V came to 1 base and at J to 6 bases, leaving 10 bases not matched to a gene. The CDR3 sequence is 16 residues long.

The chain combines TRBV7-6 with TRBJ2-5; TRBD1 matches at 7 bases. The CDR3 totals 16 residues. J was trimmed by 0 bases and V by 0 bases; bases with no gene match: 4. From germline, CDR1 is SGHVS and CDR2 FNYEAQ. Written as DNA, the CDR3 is TGTGCCAGCAGCTTAGCCGGGACAGCCCACCAAGAGACCCAGTACTTC. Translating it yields CASSLAGTAHQETQYF.

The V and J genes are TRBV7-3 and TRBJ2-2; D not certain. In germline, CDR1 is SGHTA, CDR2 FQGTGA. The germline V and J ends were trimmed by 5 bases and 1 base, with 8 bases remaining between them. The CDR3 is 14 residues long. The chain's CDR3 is CASSRVMNTGELFF. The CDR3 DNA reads TGTGCCAGCAGCCGGGTCATGAACACCGGGGAGCTGTTTTTT.

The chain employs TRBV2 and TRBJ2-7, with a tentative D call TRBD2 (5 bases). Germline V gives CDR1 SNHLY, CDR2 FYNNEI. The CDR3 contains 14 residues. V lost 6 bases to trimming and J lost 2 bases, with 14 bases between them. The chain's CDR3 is CASREDGAAYEQYF. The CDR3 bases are TGTGCCAGCAGGGAGGACGGAGCCGCCTACGAGCAGTACTTC.

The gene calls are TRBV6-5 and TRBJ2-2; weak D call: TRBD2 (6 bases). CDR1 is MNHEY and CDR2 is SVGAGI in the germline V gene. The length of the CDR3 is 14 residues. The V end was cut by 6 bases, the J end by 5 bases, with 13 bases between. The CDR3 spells CASRGLLITGELFF. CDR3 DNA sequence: TGTGCCAGCAGGGGACTGTTAATTACCGGGGAGCTGTTTTTT.

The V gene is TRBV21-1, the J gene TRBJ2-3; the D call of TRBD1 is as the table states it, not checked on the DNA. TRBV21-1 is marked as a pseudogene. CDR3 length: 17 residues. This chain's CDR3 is CASSKGCRGRFTDTQYF. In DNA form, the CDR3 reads TGTGCCAGCAGCAAAGGATGCAGGGGGCGCTTCACAGATACGCAGTATTTT.

CDR3 nucleotides: TGTGCCAGCAGCTTGTCCCCCTCAGGGGGTAGGACTGGAAACACCATATATTTT. This gives the protein CASSLSPSGGRTGNTIYF. V usage is TRBV7-2 and J usage is TRBJ1-3; 7 nucleotides agree with TRBD1. CDR1 and CDR2 from the germline V gene are SGHTA and FQGNSA. The V and J ends lost 3 bases and 2 bases, in that order; junction bases with no gene match: 13. This CDR3 region has 18 residues. The whole variable domain, remainder taken from reference TRBV7-2 and TRBJ1-3, is GAGVSQSPSNKVTEKGKDVELRCDPISGHTALYWYRQSLGQGLEFLIYFQGNSAPDKSGLPSDRFSAERTGGSVSTLTIQRTQQEDSAVYLCASSLSPSGGRTGNTIYFGEGSWLTVV.

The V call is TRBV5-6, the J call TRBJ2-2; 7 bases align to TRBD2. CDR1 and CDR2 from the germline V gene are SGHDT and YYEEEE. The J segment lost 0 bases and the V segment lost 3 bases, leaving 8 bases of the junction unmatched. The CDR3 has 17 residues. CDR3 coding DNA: TGTGCCAGCAGCTCCCTTCGACTAGCCACGAACACCGGGGAGCTGTTTTTT. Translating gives CASSSLRLATNTGELFF.

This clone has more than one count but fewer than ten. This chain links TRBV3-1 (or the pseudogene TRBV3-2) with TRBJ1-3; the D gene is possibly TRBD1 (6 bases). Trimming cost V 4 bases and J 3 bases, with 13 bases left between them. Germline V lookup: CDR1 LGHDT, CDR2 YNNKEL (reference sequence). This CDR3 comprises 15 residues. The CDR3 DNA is TGTGCCAGCAGCCCGACTACAGGGATTGGAAACACCATATATTTT. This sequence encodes CASSPTTGIGNTIYF.